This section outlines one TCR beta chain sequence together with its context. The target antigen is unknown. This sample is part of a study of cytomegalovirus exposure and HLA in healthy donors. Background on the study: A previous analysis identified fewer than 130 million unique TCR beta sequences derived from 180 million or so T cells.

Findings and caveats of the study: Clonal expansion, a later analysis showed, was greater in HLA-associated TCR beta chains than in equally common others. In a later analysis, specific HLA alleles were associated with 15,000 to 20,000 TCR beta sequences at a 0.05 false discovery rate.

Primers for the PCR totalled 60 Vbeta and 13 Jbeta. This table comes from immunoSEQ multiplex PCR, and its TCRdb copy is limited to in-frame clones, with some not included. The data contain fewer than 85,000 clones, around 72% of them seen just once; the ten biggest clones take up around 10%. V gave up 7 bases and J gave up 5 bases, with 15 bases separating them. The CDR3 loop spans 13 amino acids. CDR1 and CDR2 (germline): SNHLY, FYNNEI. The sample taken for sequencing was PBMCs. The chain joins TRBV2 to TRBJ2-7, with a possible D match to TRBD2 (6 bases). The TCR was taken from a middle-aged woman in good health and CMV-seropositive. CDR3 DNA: TGTGCCAGCACTACGTCGAGGGAGGACGAGCAGTACTTC. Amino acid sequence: CASTTSREDEQYF.